Each of the 11 T cell receptor beta chains below was sequenced from the same sample in a study of early stage breast cancer tumors. Some clones are missing from TCRdb's copy, which holds only in-frame ones; the method was immunoSEQ multiplex PCR. Of around 6,700 clones listed, 50% to 75% are singletons. The specimen sequenced was normal breast tissue next to the tumor. The source of these receptors is a person aged 50-59 years with breast cancer.

V usage is TRBV10-3 and J usage is TRBJ2-1; tentatively, D is TRBD1 (5 bases). The CDR3 spans 15 residues. V was pared by 2 bases and J by 4 bases, with 12 bases between. CDR1 is ENHRY and CDR2 is SYGVKD in the germline V gene. The CDR3 is CAISETKDSYNEQFF. In nucleotides, the CDR3 is TGTGCCATCAGTGAGACCAAAGACAGTTACAATGAGCAGTTCTTC.

Notes on this clone: At one of its ends the junction is not consistent with the germline gene, which may arise from a read error. V and J are TRBV9 and TRBJ2-1; the match to TRBD2 covers 11 bases. Germline V gene sequence: CDR1 SGDLS, CDR2 YYNGEE. The CDR3 runs 15 residues. The CDR3 region is CASSPQTSGNRERFF. The CDR3 nucleotides are TGTGCCAGCAGCCCCCAGACTAGCGGGAACCGGGAGCGGTTCTTC.

This sequence joins TRBV7-3 and TRBJ2-3, with a weak D call TRBD1 (6 bases). Germline lookup yields CDR1 SGHTA and CDR2 FQGTGA. V dropped 4 bases and J dropped 2 bases, with 13 bases sitting between them. The CDR3 spans 15 residues. The CDR3 protein is CASSSGETATDTQYF. CDR3 bases: TGTGCCAGCAGCTCAGGGGAGACAGCCACAGATACGCAGTATTTT. Based on the CDR3 plus reference TRBV7-3 and TRBJ2-3, the full variable domain is GAGVSQTPSNKVTEKGKYVELRCDPISGHTALYWYRQSLGQGPEFLIYFQGTGAADDSGLPNDRFFAVRPEGSVSTLKIQRTERGDSAVYLCASSSGETATDTQYFGPGTRLTVL.

The V and J genes are TRBV19 and TRBJ2-7; TRBD1 agrees at 7 bases. Looked up from germline, CDR1 is LNHDA and CDR2 is SQIVND (reference sequence). There are 15 residues in the CDR3. The trim removed 5 bases at V and 7 bases at J, leaving 14 bases unmatched. The CDR3 DNA reads as TGTGCCAGTAGTCGGGACAGCTCCTACCCTAGGGAGCAGTACTTC. Its translation: CASSRDSSYPREQYF.

CDR3 DNA: TGTGCCAGCAGTCGGGAGATCAACACCGGGGAGCTGTTTTTT. Translating gives CASSREINTGELFF. The V and J genes are TRBV5-8 and TRBJ2-2; maybe TRBD2 (6 bases). Germline V CDR1 and CDR2: SGHTS, YDEGEE. The V gene lost 5 bases and the J gene lost 2 bases, with 10 bases spanning the gap. The CDR3 contains 14 residues.

The chain recombines TRBV7-6 with TRBJ1-1, with TRBD1 identical over 12 bases. Germline loops: CDR1 SGHVS, CDR2 FNYEAQ. J lost 5 bases, V lost 4 bases, and 5 bases had no gene match. The CDR3 is made up of 15 amino acids. CDR3 in DNA: TGTGCCAGCAGCTGGCCGGGACAGGGGGCGACTGAAGCTTTCTTT. This encodes CASSWPGQGATEAFF.

J is TRBJ2-7 and V is TRBV18; 14 bases fit TRBD2. Germline trimming cut 2 bases from V and 3 bases from J; bases unmatched to any gene: 6. The germline gives CDR1 KGHSH, CDR2 LQKENI. The CDR3 sequence is 17 residues long. The CDR3 sequence is CASSPRLAGGPGYEQYF. The CDR3 bases are TGTGCCAGCTCACCAAGACTAGCGGGAGGGCCGGGCTACGAGCAGTACTTC.

The chain uses TRBV2 and TRBJ2-2; perhaps D is TRBD1 or TRBD2 (6 bases each). This CDR3 has 15 amino acids. V lost 4 bases and J lost 5, with 14 bases in between. From germline, CDR1 is SNHLY and CDR2 FYNNEI. This CDR3 reads CASSVGGGWTGELFF. DNA of the CDR3: TGTGCCAGCAGTGTTGGAGGGGGATGGACCGGGGAGCTGTTTTTT.

The gene calls are TRBV19 and TRBJ2-2; D is perhaps TRBD2 (6 bases). V was pared by 5 bases and J by 1 base, with 14 bases between. CDR3 length: 16 residues. Per the germline V gene, CDR1 is LNHDA and CDR2 is SQIVND (reference sequence). DNA for the CDR3: TGTGCCAGTAGTCTCTATGGAGGGCTGAACACCGGGGAGCTGTTTTTT. Encoded protein: CASSLYGGLNTGELFF. Combining the CDR3 with reference TRBV19 and TRBJ2-2 gives the whole variable domain DGGITQSPKYLFRKEGQNVTLSCEQNLNHDAMYWYRQDPGQGLRLIYYSQIVNDFQKGDIAEGYSVSREKKESFPLTVTSAQKNPTAFYLCASSLYGGLNTGELFFGEGSRLTVL.

The chain combines TRBV19 with TRBJ1-1, with a weak D call TRBD1 (6 bases). The CDR3 loop spans 13 amino acids. Trimming took off 4 bases at V and 1 base at J, with 7 bases between the two ends. CDR1 and CDR2 (germline): LNHDA, SQIVND (reference sequence). CDR3 in amino acids: CASSRGANTEAFF. The CDR3 DNA reads TGTGCCAGTAGTAGGGGGGCGAACACTGAAGCTTTCTTT.

This clone was counted only a few times. The chain carries TRBV5-5 and TRBJ2-7, with TRBD2 identical over 8 bases. The CDR3 has 14 residues. V shed 3 bases, J shed 4 bases, and the junction held 6 bases outside the gene matches. Germline V gene sequence: CDR1 SGHKS, CDR2 YYEKEE (reference sequence). As DNA, the CDR3 is TGTGCCAGCAGCTCTGGCGGGAGGAGGTACGAGCAGTACTTC. Translated: CASSSGGRRYEQYF. Full variable domain (rest looked up from reference TRBV5-5 and TRBJ2-7): DAGVTQSPTHLIKTRGQQVTLRCSPISGHKSVSWYQQVLGQGPQFIFQYYEKEERGRGNFPDRFSARQFPNYSSELNVNALLLGDSALYLCASSSGGRRYEQYFGPGTRLTVT.